This passage covers 10 T cell receptor beta chains from one sample sequenced in a study of blood T cells in healthy people across ages. It was with a sample-barcoded 5' primer and a J-beta primer mix that a second PCR of roughly 7 to 11 cycles was run. TCRdb ran MiXCR on the 5' RACE reads and lists one entry per CDR3 protein. The sample holds 600,000 to 1,000,000 distinct CDR3 sequences, approximately 25% seen once. These data also formed part of another study, on T cells of mothers and their children.

The sample comprised blood. The receptors stem from a boy younger than 18 in good health.

This clonotype was seen a few times. V is TRBV4-3 and J is TRBJ1-4; D unresolved. The V gene's germline CDR1 is LGHNA and CDR2 YSLEER. The germline V and J ends were trimmed by 0 bases and 10 bases, with 6 bases remaining between them. The CDR3 runs to 12 residues. The CDR3 sequence: CASSQDWSKLFF. CDR3 coding DNA: TGCGCCAGCAGCCAAGATTGGTCAAAACTGTTTTTT.

Ten or more counts support this clonotype. The rearrangement uses TRBV5-1 and TRBJ2-5; perhaps TRBD1 as D (7 bases). Germline CDR1 and CDR2: SGHRS and YFSETQ. The CDR3 is 14 residues long. The V end lost 0 bases, the J end lost 4 bases, and 10 bases lay between the germline ends. Written as DNA, the CDR3 is TGCGCCAGCAGCTTGGACAGGGGAGGAGAGACCCAGTACTTC. As protein: CASSLDRGGETQYF.

This clonotype came up a few times. The chain combines TRBV6-5 with TRBJ1-2, with no clear D. The CDR3 has 11 residues. Germline V gives CDR1 MNHEY, CDR2 SVGAGI. V dropped 4 bases and J dropped 5 bases, with 5 bases sitting between them. The CDR3 here is CASSSKYGYTF. CDR3 in DNA: TGTGCCAGCAGTTCGAAGTATGGCTACACCTTC.

This clonotype has more than one count but fewer than ten. The V gene is TRBV14, the J gene TRBJ2-2; a possible D gene is TRBD2 (5 bases). The CDR3 is 14 amino acids. Germline V gene lookup returns CDR1 SGHDN and CDR2 FVKESK. V lost 0 bases and J 7 bases, leaving 9 bases between the germline ends. The CDR3 region is CASSQDLRGGELFF. CDR3 nucleotide sequence: TGTGCCAGCAGCCAAGATCTCCGGGGCGGGGAGCTGTTTTTT.

This clonotype appeared a few times. V gene TRBV4-3 combines with J gene TRBJ2-5, with 10 bases aligning to TRBD1. The CDR3 is made up of 16 amino acids. Trimming at V came to 0 bases and at J to 9 bases, leaving 10 bases not matched to a gene. The germline CDR1 and CDR2 sequences are LGHNA and YSLEER. The CDR3, as DNA: TGCGCCAGCAGCCAAGATAGCGGACAGGGGGTGTTTTCCCAGTACTTC. It specifies CASSQDSGQGVFSQYF.

Only a few counts were recorded for this clonotype. The rearrangement uses TRBV5-1 and TRBJ2-1, with TRBD2 as a possible D gene (6 bases). CDR1 and CDR2 (germline): SGHRS, YFSETQ. This CDR3 has 14 amino acids. V lost 4 bases and J lost 8, with 16 bases in between. The CDR3, as DNA: TGCGCCAGCAGCCAATTGCCTGGAGGGGATGAGCAGTTCTTC. It yields the protein CASSQLPGGDEQFF.

The J gene is TRBJ1-2, the V gene TRBV14; 8 bases map to TRBD1. The J segment lost 7 bases and the V segment lost 0 bases, leaving 10 bases of the junction unmatched. Germline values: CDR1 SGHDN, CDR2 FVKESK. The CDR3 contains 16 residues. The CDR3 region has the DNA TGTGCCAGCAGCCAAGAGGGCGGCAGGGGGCTTTCTGGCTACACCTTC. Its translation: CASSQEGGRGLSGYTF.

This chain joins TRBV28 and TRBJ2-5; no firm D call. Germline loops: CDR1 MDHEN, CDR2 SYDVKM. The CDR3 is 15 residues long. V shed 3 bases and J shed 2 bases, with 13 bases lying between them. CDR3 sequence reads: CASSFNSWGQETQYF. CDR3 in DNA: TGTGCCAGCAGTTTTAATAGTTGGGGTCAAGAGACCCAGTACTTC.

The chain employs TRBV20-1 and TRBJ2-4; 10 bases match TRBD1. CDR1 is DFQATT and CDR2 is SNEGSKA in the germline V gene (reference sequence). The trim removed 1 base at V and 1 base at J, leaving 10 bases unmatched. This CDR3 is 18 amino acids long. For the CDR3, the DNA is TGCAGTGCTAGAGCTGAGGGACAGGGGAACAGGGCCAAAAACATTCAGTACTTC. Amino acid sequence: CSARAEGQGNRAKNIQYF.

The V gene is TRBV10-2, the J gene TRBJ2-5; D perhaps matches TRBD2 (5 bases). Germline V gene data show CDR1 as WSHSY and CDR2 as SAAADI. CDR3 length: 12 residues. With 6 bases removed from V and 3 bases from J, the gap between germline ends came to 8 bases. CDR3 DNA: TGCGCCAGCAGCGGGGAAGAAGAGACCCAGTACTTC. It yields the protein CASSGEEETQYF.